Presented here are 15 T cell receptor beta chains from one specimen sequenced in a study of cytomegalovirus exposure and HLA in healthy donors. PCR primers comprised 60 Vbeta and 13 Jbeta primers. Sequencing used immunoSEQ multiplex PCR; TCRdb keeps in-frame clones, though not all of them. The sample has 200,000 to 300,000 clones; about 81% are singletons. The sequencing input was PBMCs. These receptor sequences come from a woman aged 40 to 55 in good health and CMV-seropositive.

This chain uses TRBV9 with TRBJ1-1; 7 bases fit TRBD1. The CDR3 covers 14 residues. V lost 0 bases to trimming and J lost 8 bases; unmatched junction nucleotides: 7. Per germline, CDR1 SGDLS and CDR2 YYNGEE. In DNA, the CDR3 is TGTGCCAGCAGCGTAGGGGGGGTACAGGGGGAAGCTTTCTTT. Its protein is CASSVGGVQGEAFF. The full variable domain, in which reference TRBV9 and TRBJ1-1 provide the parts outside the CDR3, is DSGVTQTPKHLITATGQRVTLRCSPRSGDLSVYWYQQSLDQGLQFLIQYYNGEERAKGNILERFSAQQFPDLHSELNLSSLELGDSALYFCASSVGGVQGEAFFGQGTRLTVV.

The V call is TRBV27, the J call TRBJ1-1; the D gene is possibly TRBD1 (6 bases). Germline V gene sequence: CDR1 MNHEY, CDR2 SMNVEV (reference sequence). Trimming cost V 6 bases and J 1 base, with 9 bases left between them. This CDR3 spans 13 amino acids. The CDR3 spells CASRDSQNTEAFF. CDR3 DNA: TGTGCCAGCAGGGACAGCCAGAACACTGAAGCTTTCTTT.

The chain carries TRBV15 and TRBJ1-1, with 7 bases fitting TRBD1. Trimming cost V 4 bases and J 7 bases; bases outside gene matches: 9. Per germline, CDR1 LNHNV and CDR2 YYDKDF (reference sequence). This CDR3 contains 14 residues. The CDR3 DNA reads TGTGCCACCAGCACATTCACAGGGGCGCTTGAAGCTTTCTTT. Protein sequence: CATSTFTGALEAFF.

The V gene is TRBV19, the J gene TRBJ2-3; 10 bases map to TRBD1. Germline CDR1 LNHDA, CDR2 SQIVND (reference sequence). This CDR3 contains 14 residues. The junction had 7 bases not matched to a gene; V was cut back by 9 bases and J by 4 bases. CDR3 sequence (DNA): TGTGCCAGCCAGGGACAGGGGAGCCCAGATACGCAGTATTTT. This encodes CASQGQGSPDTQYF.

Remarks on this clone: Sequence at one end of the junction differs from germline and may be a read error. The chain carries TRBV5-5 and TRBJ2-2; D not certain. The CDR3 is 15 residues long. Germline loops: CDR1 SGHKS, CDR2 YYEKEE (reference sequence). The DNA for the CDR3 is TGTGCCAGCAGCTTGGCGCAGGTGAACGCCGGGGAGCTGTTTTTT. It yields the protein CASSLAQVNAGELFF.

This chain uses TRBV5-1 with TRBJ2-5; 7 nucleotides match TRBD2. The V and J ends lost 4 bases and 2 bases, in that order; junction bases with no gene match: 5. The germline V gene has CDR1 SGHRS and CDR2 YFSETQ. CDR3 length: 14 amino acids. The CDR3 DNA reads as TGCGCCAGCAGCGAGGGGAGGGGACAAGAGACCCAGTACTTC. Amino acid sequence: CASSEGRGQETQYF.

This clone was counted once. V gene TRBV11-2 combines with J gene TRBJ2-3; TRBD2 agrees at 11 bases. Germline-derived CDR1 and CDR2 are SGHAT and FQNNGV. J was trimmed by 2 bases and V by 4 bases; bases with no gene match: 5. The CDR3 sequence is 16 residues long. The CDR3 spells CASSSRTSGSTDTQYF. The CDR3 bases are TGTGCCAGCAGCTCAAGGACTAGCGGGTCCACAGATACGCAGTATTTT.

The chain couples TRBV30 to TRBJ1-2; tentative D call: TRBD1 (5 bases). Trimming left V 4 bases short and J 8 bases short, with 17 bases between. The CDR3 is made up of 13 amino acids. Germline V gene data show CDR1 as GTSNPN and CDR2 as SVGIG (reference sequence). The CDR3 region has the DNA TGTGCCTGGAAACAGGCGGCCCTGGGAGGCTACACCTTC. It encodes CAWKQAALGGYTF.

The V and J genes are TRBV10-3 and TRBJ1-1, with TRBD1 matching 12 bases. CDR3 length equals 14 residues. V trimming: 4 bases; J trimming: 6 bases; junction bases outside the gene matches: 3. Germline CDR1 reads ENHRY; CDR2 reads SYGVKD. Here the CDR3 reads CAISGGQGASEAFF. CDR3 nucleotides: TGTGCCATCAGTGGGGGACAGGGGGCCTCTGAAGCTTTCTTT.

This chain connects TRBV19 to TRBJ1-1; no firm D call. The V gene lost 0 bases and the J gene lost 3 bases, with 5 bases spanning the gap. Germline values: CDR1 LNHDA, CDR2 SQIVND (reference sequence). This CDR3 has 13 residues. CDR3 DNA sequence: TGTGCCAGTAGTATAGAGGGCTACACTGAAGCTTTCTTT. Its protein is CASSIEGYTEAFF.

The chain recombines TRBV7-9 with TRBJ1-4, with 9 bases lining up with TRBD1. The CDR3 totals 15 residues. Germline V lookup: CDR1 SEHNR, CDR2 FQNEAQ (reference sequence). Trimming cost V 6 bases and J 7 bases; bases outside gene matches: 9. The CDR3 region has the DNA TGTGCCAGCAGGACAGGGGGAAGGGGTACTGAAAAACTGTTTTTT. Its translation: CASRTGGRGTEKLFF.

This rearrangement joins TRBV7-9 to TRBJ2-6; the D gene is possibly TRBD1 (6 bases). CDR3 length: 16 amino acids. Germline CDR1 is SEHNR and CDR2 is FQNEAQ (reference sequence). Trimming pared 11 bases from V and 4 bases from J, leaving 21 bases between. The CDR3 loop reads CAGSATGLEGANVLTF. The CDR3 DNA follows: TGTGCCGGGAGTGCTACAGGGCTCGAAGGGGCCAACGTCCTGACTTTC.

This rearrangement joins TRBV28 to TRBJ2-1; 8 bases align to TRBD2. V was clipped by 2 bases and J by 8 bases; unmatched bases: 17. CDR1 is MDHEN and CDR2 is SYDVKM in the germline V gene. The CDR3 runs 18 residues. Here the CDR3 reads CASSLVTGASGLRDEQFF. CDR3 DNA: TGTGCCAGCAGTTTAGTTACCGGGGCTAGCGGGCTACGCGATGAGCAGTTCTTC.

This clone was seen just once. The gene calls are TRBV2 and TRBJ1-1; D unresolved. CDR1 is SNHLY and CDR2 is FYNNEI in the germline V gene. Trimming cost V 4 bases and J 6 bases, with 6 bases left between them. This CDR3 is built from 11 residues. Here the CDR3 reads CASSVSAEAFF. CDR3 bases: TGTGCCAGCAGTGTTTCGGCTGAAGCTTTCTTT.

The chain is built from TRBV6-5 and TRBJ1-1; 7 positions match TRBD1. Unmatched junction bases numbered 6, after V lost 0 bases and J lost 5 bases. CDR1 and CDR2 from the germline V gene are MNHEY and SVGAGI. CDR3 length: 15 amino acids. The CDR3 coding sequence is TGTGCCAGCAGTTACTCGTTGACAGGGAGGACTGAAGCTTTCTTT. Amino acid sequence: CASSYSLTGRTEAFF.